One and the same sample provided the 25 T cell receptor beta chains below, sequenced in a study of OX40 agonist ivuxolimab in advanced cancers. Libraries came from the immunoSEQ multiplex PCR assay. The clones in this table, taken by TCRdb from immuneACCESS, are in-frame only. Not every clone is retained; where verified, under half of the shortfall comes from an unresolved V gene, and the cause of the rest is unknown. This sample has tens of thousands of clones in its table, and 90% of those were observed once. The top ten constitute 0.25% to 0.35% of the sample. This specimen was CD4+ or CD8+ T cells sorted from blood, taken in a trial of the OX40 agonist ivuxolimab. These receptors all come from an adult with an advanced solid tumor such as melanoma, head and neck, liver or kidney cancer.

CDR3: CASSIKGQGIYGYTF. CDR3 nucleotide sequence: TGTGCCAGTAGTATAAAAGGACAGGGAATCTATGGCTACACCTTC. This chain joins TRBV19 and TRBJ1-2; 8 bases map to TRBD1. Germline V CDR1 and CDR2: LNHDA, SQIVND (reference sequence). The CDR3 consists of 15 residues. With V trimmed by 2 bases and J by 4 bases, 6 bases remained unmatched.

The chain combines TRBV30 with TRBJ1-5; 8 nucleotides match TRBD1. Germline V lookup: CDR1 GTSNPN, CDR2 SVGIG (reference sequence). CDR3 length: 16 residues. V gave up 2 bases and J gave up 3 bases; unmatched junction bases: 9. The CDR3 sequence: CAWSKRDRTYNQPQHF. In DNA form, the CDR3 reads TGTGCCTGGAGTAAAAGGGACAGGACCTACAATCAGCCCCAGCATTTT.

This clone showed up just a few times. The chain employs TRBV4-1 and TRBJ2-7, with D possibly matching TRBD2 (6 bases). Germline values: CDR1 MGHRA, CDR2 YSYEKL. V lost 3 bases, J lost 4 bases, and 13 bases lay in between. The CDR3 covers 14 residues. This chain's CDR3 is CASSHGKGRYEQYF. DNA for the CDR3: TGCGCCAGCAGCCACGGGAAAGGGAGGTACGAGCAGTACTTC.

This clone came up a few times. The rearrangement uses TRBV25-1 and TRBJ1-2, with D unresolved. Germline-derived CDR1 and CDR2 are MGHDK and SYGVNS. V was clipped by 5 bases and J by 2 bases, with 6 bases between them. This CDR3 has 12 amino acids. CDR3 nucleotide sequence: TGTGCCAGCAGTACACCAAACTATGGCTACACCTTC. Amino acid sequence: CASSTPNYGYTF.

This clone has just a few counts. The chain joins TRBV5-1 to TRBJ1-4; possibly TRBD1 for D (6 bases). CDR1 and CDR2 (germline): SGHRS, YFSETQ. Deletions cut 2 bases from V and 2 bases from J, with 10 bases between. The CDR3 is made up of 15 amino acids. The CDR3 DNA follows: TGCGCCAGCAGCTTTTTGGGGGCCACTAATGAAAAACTGTTTTTT. Encoded protein: CASSFLGATNEKLFF.

The chain recombines TRBV6-5 with TRBJ2-1; D not certain. The germline V and J ends were trimmed by 6 bases and 0 bases, with 12 bases remaining between them. The CDR3 loop spans 15 amino acids. CDR1 and CDR2 from the germline V gene are MNHEY and SVGAGI. The CDR3 loop is CASRTLSYSYNEQFF. In DNA, the CDR3 is TGTGCCAGCAGAACGCTCAGCTACTCCTACAATGAGCAGTTCTTC.

The rearrangement links TRBV5-1 to TRBJ2-5; 11 nucleotides line up with TRBD2. The germline V gene has CDR1 SGHRS and CDR2 YFSETQ. The CDR3 is 16 amino acids. V trimming: 3 bases; J trimming: 2 bases; junction bases outside the gene matches: 6. Written as DNA, the CDR3 is TGCGCCAGCAGCTCTCCGACTAGCGGGGCACAAGAGACCCAGTACTTC. This codes for CASSSPTSGAQETQYF.

The genes are TRBV7-2 and TRBJ1-1; no clear D. Germline CDR1 reads SGHTA; CDR2 reads FQGNSA. The CDR3 loop spans 14 amino acids. Between the trimmed V and J ends, which lost 1 base and 1 base, there was a span of 7 bases. CDR3 region: CASSLGRWNTEAFF. The CDR3 bases are TGTGCCAGCAGCTTAGGACGGTGGAACACTGAAGCTTTCTTT.

V and J are TRBV14 and TRBJ1-2; unclear D gene. The germline gives CDR1 SGHDN, CDR2 FVKESK. Trimming left V 1 base short and J 7 bases short, with 10 bases between. The CDR3 length is 13 residues. The CDR3 region is CASSQVERVGYTF. The CDR3 region has the DNA TGTGCCAGCAGCCAAGTAGAAAGGGTTGGCTACACCTTC.

The rearrangement joins TRBV30 to TRBJ2-7; D call uncertain. The CDR3 runs 12 residues. Germline V gene data show CDR1 as GTSNPN and CDR2 as SVGIG (reference sequence). The V and J ends lost 0 bases and 6 bases respectively, with 9 bases between them. The CDR3 loop reads CAWSVGVTEQYF. CDR3 bases: TGTGCCTGGAGTGTAGGAGTAACCGAGCAGTACTTC.

The V and J genes are TRBV11-2 and TRBJ1-1, with 7 bases aligning to TRBD1. Germline CDR1 is SGHAT and CDR2 is FQNNGV. The CDR3 runs 14 residues. The trim removed 6 bases at V and 4 bases at J, leaving 8 bases unmatched. The CDR3 loop is CASSYGDRVTEAFF. CDR3 bases: TGTGCCAGCAGTTATGGCGACAGGGTCACTGAAGCTTTCTTT.

The V gene is TRBV19, the J gene TRBJ1-3; D call uncertain. Per the germline V gene, CDR1 is LNHDA and CDR2 is SQIVND (reference sequence). The CDR3 consists of 16 residues. The V gene lost 6 bases and the J gene lost 0 bases, with 15 bases spanning the gap. CDR3 region: CASSATPGFSGNTIYF. The CDR3 region has the DNA TGTGCCAGTAGCGCGACCCCTGGGTTCTCTGGAAACACCATATATTTT. Full variable domain (outside the CDR3, taken from reference TRBV19 and TRBJ1-3): DGGITQSPKYLFRKEGQNVTLSCEQNLNHDAMYWYRQDPGQGLRLIYYSQIVNDFQKGDIAEGYSVSREKKESFPLTVTSAQKNPTAFYLCASSATPGFSGNTIYFGEGSWLTVV.

Worth noting for this clone: At one of its ends the junction is not consistent with the germline gene, which may arise from a read error. This chain joins TRBV2 and TRBJ2-6; D is uncertain. Germline V gene data show CDR1 as SNHLY and CDR2 as FYNNEI. This CDR3 has 14 residues. CDR3 amino acids: CASRATPGANVLTF. The CDR3 region has the DNA TGTGCCAGCAGAGCCACGCCTGGAGCCAACGTCCTGACTTTC.

This rearrangement joins TRBV7-8 to TRBJ1-1; unclear D gene. The germline V gene has CDR1 SGHVS and CDR2 FQNEAQ. Trimming took off 1 base at V and 7 bases at J, with 7 bases between the two ends. This CDR3 comprises 12 residues. This CDR3 is CASSLEHGEAFF. In DNA, the CDR3 is TGTGCCAGCAGCTTAGAACACGGTGAAGCTTTCTTT.

The V and J genes are TRBV5-4 and TRBJ2-1; 8 bases map to TRBD2. The junction had 16 bases not matched to a gene; V was cut back by 4 bases and J by 4 bases. Germline V gene lookup returns CDR1 SGHNT and CDR2 YYREEE (reference sequence). The CDR3 has 18 amino acids. CDR3 bases: TGTGCCAGCAGCAACCCTCGGGGGGCGGGGGGCCGATACAATGAGCAGTTCTTC. Protein: CASSNPRGAGGRYNEQFF.

The chain employs TRBV7-9 and TRBJ1-1; 7 positions match TRBD1. The trim removed 3 bases at V and 6 bases at J, leaving 7 bases unmatched. Germline CDR1 and CDR2: SEHNR and FQNEAQ (reference sequence). The CDR3 runs 14 residues. CDR3 protein: CASSFQQGYAEAFF. CDR3 sequence (DNA): TGTGCCAGCAGCTTTCAACAGGGGTACGCTGAAGCTTTCTTT. Full variable domain (rest looked up from reference TRBV7-9 and TRBJ1-1): DTGVSQNPRHKITKRGQNVTFRCDPISEHNRLYWYRQTLGQGPEFLTYFQNEAQLEKSRLLSDRFSAERPKGSFSTLEIQRTEQGDSAMYLCASSFQQGYAEAFFGQGTRLTVV.

The count of this clone is one. This rearrangement joins TRBV9 to TRBJ1-1, with 9 bases fitting TRBD1. The length of the CDR3 is 14 residues. The V and J ends lost 0 bases and 7 bases, in that order; junction bases with no gene match: 4. CDR1 and CDR2 (germline): SGDLS, YYNGEE. Here the CDR3 reads CASSVGRQGDEAFF. CDR3 bases: TGTGCCAGCAGCGTAGGACGACAGGGGGATGAAGCTTTCTTT.

The rearrangement uses TRBV6-4 and TRBJ2-1, with D perhaps TRBD2 (6 bases). Trimming removed 5 bases from V and 2 bases from J, with 13 bases in between. The CDR3 spans 15 residues. Germline V lookup: CDR1 MRHNA, CDR2 SNTAGT. The CDR3 sequence is CASSKLANTYNEQFF. The CDR3 coding sequence is TGTGCCAGCAGTAAGCTAGCGAATACCTACAATGAGCAGTTCTTC.

The gene calls are TRBV6-1 and TRBJ1-1; the match to TRBD1 covers 7 bases. This CDR3 is built from 13 residues. J lost 1 base, V lost 11 bases, and 7 bases had no gene match. CDR1 is MNHNS and CDR2 is SASEGT in the germline V gene. CDR3 sequence: CAARTGGNTEAFF. The CDR3 nucleotides are TGTGCCGCTCGGACAGGAGGGAACACTGAAGCTTTCTTT.

The chain recombines TRBV15 with TRBJ1-4; 9 bases agree with TRBD1. This CDR3 region has 16 residues. V shed 5 bases and J 3 bases; nucleotides not matched to a gene: 7. Germline-derived CDR1 and CDR2 are LNHNV and YYDKDF (reference sequence). CDR3 sequence: CATSVGGQGANEKLFF. CDR3 nucleotide sequence: TGTGCCACCAGCGTGGGGGGACAGGGAGCTAATGAAAAACTGTTTTTT.

J is TRBJ1-2 and V is TRBV6-1; D ambiguous. Trimming pared 6 bases from V and 7 bases from J, leaving 15 bases between. The germline gives CDR1 MNHNS, CDR2 SASEGT. CDR3 size: 13 residues. Written as DNA, the CDR3 is TGTGCCAGCAGGGAGGACTCAGAACCTGGCTACACCTTC. Translated, it gives CASREDSEPGYTF.

The V gene is TRBV18, the J gene TRBJ2-7; D might be TRBD1 or TRBD2, each matching 5 bases. This CDR3 region has 14 residues. CDR1 and CDR2 from the germline V gene are KGHSH and LQKENI. V was pared by 2 bases and J by 6 bases, with 14 bases between. CDR3 DNA: TGTGCCAGCTCACCAGGGGCTGCCCGGGGCGAGCAGTACGTC. Amino acids: CASSPGAARGEQYV.

The chain carries TRBV11-2 and TRBJ1-5, with D maybe TRBD1 (5 bases). Germline CDR1 is SGHAT and CDR2 is FQNNGV. The CDR3 is 14 residues long. V lost 5 bases, J lost 5 bases, and 13 bases lay in between. CDR3 bases: TGTGCCAGCAGCCAGAGGGGTGGCGATCAGCCCCAGCATTTT. Translation: CASSQRGGDQPQHF.

V is TRBV9 and J is TRBJ2-3, with 10 bases identical to TRBD2. CDR3 length: 18 residues. Unmatched junction bases numbered 13, after V lost 3 bases and J lost 3 bases. Germline V lookup: CDR1 SGDLS, CDR2 YYNGEE. Here the CDR3 DNA reads TGTGCCAGCAGCGCCACCCAAGCCAGCGGGGGGGCGACAGATACGCAGTATTTT. Residues: CASSATQASGGATDTQYF.

This chain joins TRBV18 and TRBJ1-1; D is perhaps TRBD1 (6 bases). Trimming cost V 3 bases and J 0 bases, with 11 bases left between them. This CDR3 spans 15 amino acids. Germline V gene lookup returns CDR1 KGHSH and CDR2 LQKENI. DNA for the CDR3: TGTGCCAGCTCACCTTACAGGGACTTGAACACTGAAGCTTTCTTT. Its protein product is CASSPYRDLNTEAFF.